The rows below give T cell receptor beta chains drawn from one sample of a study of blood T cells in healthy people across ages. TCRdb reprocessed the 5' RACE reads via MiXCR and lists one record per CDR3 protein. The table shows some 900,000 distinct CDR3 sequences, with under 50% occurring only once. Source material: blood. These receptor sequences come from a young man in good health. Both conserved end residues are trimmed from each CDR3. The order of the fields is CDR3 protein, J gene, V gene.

ASSRGQGATEAF TRBJ1-1 TRBV13
ASLYISTDTQY TRBJ2-3 TRBV2
ASSQAAQY TRBJ2-3 TRBV14
AWSIHANQPQH TRBJ1-5 TRBV30
ASSQDRQVYEQY TRBJ2-7 TRBV4-2
ASRKQGSKTQY TRBJ2-5 TRBV28
ASRSEGGPWGTDTQY TRBJ2-3 TRBV11-1
SARGGWRGYT TRBJ1-2 TRBV20-1
ASSLIGGGPYNEQF TRBJ2-1 TRBV7-3
ASSLGQGGNSPLH TRBJ1-6 TRBV6-6
ASSDLGAHGYT TRBJ1-2 TRBV25-1
ASSSEKGGVYGYT TRBJ1-2 TRBV28
ASSEATGPETQY TRBJ2-5 TRBV9
ASSLLPGPYTDTQY TRBJ2-3 TRBV11-1